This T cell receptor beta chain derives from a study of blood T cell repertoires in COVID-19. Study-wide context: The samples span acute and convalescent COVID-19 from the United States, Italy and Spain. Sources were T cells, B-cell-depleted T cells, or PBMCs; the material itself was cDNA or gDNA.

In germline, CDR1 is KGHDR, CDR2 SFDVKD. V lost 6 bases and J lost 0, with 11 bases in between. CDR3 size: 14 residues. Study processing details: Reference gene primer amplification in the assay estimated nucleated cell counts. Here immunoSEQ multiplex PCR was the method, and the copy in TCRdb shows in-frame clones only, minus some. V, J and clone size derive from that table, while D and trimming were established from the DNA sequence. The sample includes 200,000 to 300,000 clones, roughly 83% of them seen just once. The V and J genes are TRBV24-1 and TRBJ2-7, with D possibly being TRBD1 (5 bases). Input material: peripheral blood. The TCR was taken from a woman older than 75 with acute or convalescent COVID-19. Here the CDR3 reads CATSHSDNSYEQYF. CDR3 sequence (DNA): TGTGCCACCAGTCATTCGGACAACTCCTACGAGCAGTACTTC.